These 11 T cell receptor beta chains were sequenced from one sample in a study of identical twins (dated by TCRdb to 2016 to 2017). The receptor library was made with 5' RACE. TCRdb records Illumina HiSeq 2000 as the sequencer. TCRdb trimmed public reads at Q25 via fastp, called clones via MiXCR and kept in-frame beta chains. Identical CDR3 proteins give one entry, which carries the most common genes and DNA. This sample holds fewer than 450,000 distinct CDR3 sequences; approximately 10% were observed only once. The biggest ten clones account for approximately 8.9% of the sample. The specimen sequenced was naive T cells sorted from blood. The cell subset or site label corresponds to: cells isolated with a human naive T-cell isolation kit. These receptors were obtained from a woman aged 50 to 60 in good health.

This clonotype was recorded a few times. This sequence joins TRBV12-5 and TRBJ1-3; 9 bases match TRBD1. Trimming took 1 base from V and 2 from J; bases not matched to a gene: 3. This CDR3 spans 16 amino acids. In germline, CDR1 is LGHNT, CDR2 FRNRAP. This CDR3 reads CASGLGGTGPGNTIYF. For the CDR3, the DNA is TGTGCTAGTGGTTTGGGAGGGACAGGGCCTGGAAACACCATATATTTT.

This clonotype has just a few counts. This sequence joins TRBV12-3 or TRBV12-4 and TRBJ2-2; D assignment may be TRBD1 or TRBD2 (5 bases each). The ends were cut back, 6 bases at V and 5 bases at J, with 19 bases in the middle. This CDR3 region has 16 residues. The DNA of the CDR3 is TGTGCCAGCAGCCCGCGAGGGCAGGGTGGAACCGGGGAGCTGTTTTTT. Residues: CASSPRGQGGTGELFF.

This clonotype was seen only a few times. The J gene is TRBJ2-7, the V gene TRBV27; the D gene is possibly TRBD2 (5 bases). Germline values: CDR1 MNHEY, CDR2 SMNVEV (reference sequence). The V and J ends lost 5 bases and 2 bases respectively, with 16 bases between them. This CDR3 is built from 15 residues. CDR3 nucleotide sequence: TGTGCCAGCAGTCTCCGGACTGCGTCACCCTACGAGCAGTACTTC. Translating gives CASSLRTASPYEQYF.

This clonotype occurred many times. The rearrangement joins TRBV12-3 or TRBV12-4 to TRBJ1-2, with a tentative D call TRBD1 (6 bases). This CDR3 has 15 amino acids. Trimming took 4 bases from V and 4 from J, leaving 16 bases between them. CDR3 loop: CASSSREGVGYGYTF. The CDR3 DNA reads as TGTGCCAGCAGTTCCAGGGAGGGGGTTGGCTATGGCTACACCTTC.

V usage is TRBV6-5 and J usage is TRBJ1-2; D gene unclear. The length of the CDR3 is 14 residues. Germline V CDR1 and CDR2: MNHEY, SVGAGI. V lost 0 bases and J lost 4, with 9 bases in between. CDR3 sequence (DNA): TGTGCCAGCAGTTACTCGATGCCAGGCTATGGCTACACCTTC. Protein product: CASSYSMPGYGYTF.

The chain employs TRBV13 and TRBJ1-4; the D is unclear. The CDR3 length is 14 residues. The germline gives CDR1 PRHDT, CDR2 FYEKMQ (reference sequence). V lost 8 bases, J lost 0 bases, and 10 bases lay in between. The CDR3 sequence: CASSSPSTNEKLFF. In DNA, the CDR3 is TGTGCCAGCTCCAGTCCTTCAACTAATGAAAAACTGTTTTTT.

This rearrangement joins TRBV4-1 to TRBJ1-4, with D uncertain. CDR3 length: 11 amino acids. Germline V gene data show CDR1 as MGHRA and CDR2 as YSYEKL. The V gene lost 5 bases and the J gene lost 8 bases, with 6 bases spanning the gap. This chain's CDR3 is CASSSGEKLFF. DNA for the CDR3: TGCGCCAGCAGCTCCGGGGAAAAACTGTTTTTT.

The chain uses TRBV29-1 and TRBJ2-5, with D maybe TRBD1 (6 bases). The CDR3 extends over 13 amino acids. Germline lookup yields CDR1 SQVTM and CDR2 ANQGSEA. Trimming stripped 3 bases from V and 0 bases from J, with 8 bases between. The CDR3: CSVERDNQETQYF. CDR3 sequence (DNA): TGCAGCGTTGAGAGGGACAACCAAGAGACCCAGTACTTC. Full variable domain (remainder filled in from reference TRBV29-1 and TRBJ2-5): SAVISQKPSRDICQRGTSLTIQCQVDSQVTMMFWYRQQPGQSLTLIATANQGSEATYESGFVIDKFPISRPNLTFSTLTVSNMSPEDSSIYLCSVERDNQETQYFGPGTRLLVL.

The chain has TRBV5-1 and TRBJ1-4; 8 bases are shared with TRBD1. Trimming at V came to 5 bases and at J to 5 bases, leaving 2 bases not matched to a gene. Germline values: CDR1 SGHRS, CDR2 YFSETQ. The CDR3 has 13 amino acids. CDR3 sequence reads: CASRRTGNEKLFF. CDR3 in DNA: TGCGCCAGCAGACGGACAGGGAATGAAAAACTGTTTTTT.

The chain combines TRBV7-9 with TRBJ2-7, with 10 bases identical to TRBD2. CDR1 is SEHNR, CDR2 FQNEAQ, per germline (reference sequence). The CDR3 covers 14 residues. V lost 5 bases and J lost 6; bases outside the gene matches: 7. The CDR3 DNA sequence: TGTGCCAGCAGCCGGAGCGGGAGGGAGGTCGAGCAGTACTTC. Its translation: CASSRSGREVEQYF.

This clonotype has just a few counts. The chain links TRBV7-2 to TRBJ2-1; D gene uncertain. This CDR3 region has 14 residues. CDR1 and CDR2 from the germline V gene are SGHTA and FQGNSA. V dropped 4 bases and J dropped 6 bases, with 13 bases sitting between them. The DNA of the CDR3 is TGTGCCAGCAGCTCCAGTTTGGGGTTCAATGAGCAGTTCTTC. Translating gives CASSSSLGFNEQFF.